This T cell receptor (beta chain) was identified in a study of blood T cell repertoires in COVID-19. V shed 12 bases and J shed 2 bases, with 16 bases lying between them. Germline CDR1 KGHDR, CDR2 SFDVKD. There are 13 residues in the CDR3. Measured with immunoSEQ multiplex PCR; TCRdb has only the in-frame clones, and not every one. The sample shows about 60,000 clones, 65% to 85% of them seen only once. The sequence derives from a woman aged 70-85 years with acute or convalescent COVID-19. This chain links TRBV24-1 with TRBJ2-7, with D perhaps matching TRBD1 (5 bases). Sequencing was performed on peripheral blood. The CDR3 DNA is TGTGCCTCCCCTCCCCAGGGTCCCTACGAGCAGTACTTC. This sequence encodes CASPPQGPYEQYF.